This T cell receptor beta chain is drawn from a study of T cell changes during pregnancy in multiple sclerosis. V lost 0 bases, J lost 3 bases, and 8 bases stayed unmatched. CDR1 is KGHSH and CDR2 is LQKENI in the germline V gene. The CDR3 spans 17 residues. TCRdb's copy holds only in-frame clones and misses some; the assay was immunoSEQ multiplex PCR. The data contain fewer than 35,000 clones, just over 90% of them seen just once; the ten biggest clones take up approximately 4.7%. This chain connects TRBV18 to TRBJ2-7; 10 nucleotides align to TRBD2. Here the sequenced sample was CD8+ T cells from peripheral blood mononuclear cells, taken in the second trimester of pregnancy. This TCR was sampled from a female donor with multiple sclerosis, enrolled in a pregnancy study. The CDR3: CASSPPSSGRAYYEQYF. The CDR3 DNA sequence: TGTGCCAGCTCACCACCTTCGAGCGGGAGGGCATACTACGAGCAGTACTTC.